This T cell receptor (beta chain) comes out of a study of shared clonotypes between healthy human individuals. Study-wide context: CD4 naive cells filled three plates per donor, CD4 memory three, CD8 naive two and CD8 memory one.

Negatively enriched CD4+ T cells were divided by CD45RA into naive and memory. The CDR3 has 17 amino acids. Trimming removed 0 bases from V and 4 bases from J, with 13 bases in between. CDR1 SGHVS and CDR2 FQNEAQ come from the germline V gene. TCRdb's table, derived via immunoSEQ multiplex PCR, lists solely in-frame clones and lacks some. The repertoire holds a few million clones, with around nine tenths as singletons. Findings and caveats of the study: Shared clonotypes: about 4.6% naive CD4, about 3.5% naive CD8, under 2.5% memory CD4, under 0.5% memory CD8. Among the subsets, naive ones generally showed larger estimated richness than memory ones.

Turning to this clone: What it binds is not known. Other DNA sequences in this specimen translate into the identical CDR3.

This sequence was found in a man aged 18 to 35 in good health. The V gene is TRBV7-8, the J gene TRBJ2-6; TRBD2 might be the D (5 bases). Sequenced: naive CD4+ T cells sorted from blood. Subset in this sample: CD45RA+ positively selected. The CDR3 protein is CASSLAPGGSGANVLTF. The CDR3 bases are TGTGCCAGCAGCTTAGCGCCTGGCGGGTCCGGGGCCAACGTCCTGACTTTC.